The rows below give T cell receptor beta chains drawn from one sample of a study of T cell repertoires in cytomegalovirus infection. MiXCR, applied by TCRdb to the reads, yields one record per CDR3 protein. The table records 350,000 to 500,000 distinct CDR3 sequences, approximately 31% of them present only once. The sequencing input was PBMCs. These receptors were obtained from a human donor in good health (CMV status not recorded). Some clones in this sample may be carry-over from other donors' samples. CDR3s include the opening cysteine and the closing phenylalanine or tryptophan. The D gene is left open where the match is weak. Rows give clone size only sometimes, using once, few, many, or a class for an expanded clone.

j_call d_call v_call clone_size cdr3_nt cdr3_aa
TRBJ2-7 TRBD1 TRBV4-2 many TGTGCCAGCAGCCAAGACAGGGGGCGAAGCTACGAGCAGTACTTC CASSQDRGRSYEQYF
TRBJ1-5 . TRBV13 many TGTGCCAGCAGCTACGGACGGTATAGCAATCAGCCCCAGCATTTT CASSYGRYSNQPQHF
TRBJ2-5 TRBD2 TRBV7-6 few TGTGCCAGCAGCTTAGCGGGACTAGCGGGCAGGGAGACCCAGTACTTC CASSLAGLAGRETQYF
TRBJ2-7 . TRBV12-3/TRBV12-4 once TGTGCCAGCAGTTTAGAACGTCTATACGAGCAGTACTTC CASSLERLYEQYF
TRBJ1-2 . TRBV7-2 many TGTGCCAGCAGCTTAGCTTCCAGGGGCGATGGCTACACCTTC CASSLASRGDGYTF
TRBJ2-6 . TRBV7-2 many TGTGCCAGCAGCTCACACAGCACTGGGGCCAACGTCCTGACTTTC CASSSHSTGANVLTF
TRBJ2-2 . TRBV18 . TGTGCCAGCTCACCACCCGAGGGATGGGTCACCGGGGAGCTGTTTTTT CASSPPEGWVTGELFF
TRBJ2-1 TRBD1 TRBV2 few TGTGCCAGCAGTGAACGGACAGGCGGTTACAATGAGCAGTTCTTC CASSERTGGYNEQFF
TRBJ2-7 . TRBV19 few TGTGCCAGTAGTATCGAAGGGACATCCTCCTACGAGCAGTACTTC CASSIEGTSSYEQYF
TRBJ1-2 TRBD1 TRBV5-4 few TGTGCCAGCAGCCCAGACAGGGGCGAAGGCTATGGCTACACCTTC CASSPDRGEGYGYTF
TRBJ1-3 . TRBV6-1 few TGTGCCAGCAGTTATGGCGGGGTCTCTGGAAACACCATATATTTT CASSYGGVSGNTIYF
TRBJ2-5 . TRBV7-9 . TGTGCCAGCAGCTTTACAGGGAGAGAGACCCAGTCCTTC CASSFTGRETQSF
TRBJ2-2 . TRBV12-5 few TGTGCTAGTGGTCCCGGTGGGGCGGGGAACACCGGGGAGCTGTTTTTT CASGPGGAGNTGELFF
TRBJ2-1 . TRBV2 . TGTGCCAGCAGTGAACGGGTGGGGGTGGCCTACAATGAGCAGTTCTTC CASSERVGVAYNEQFF
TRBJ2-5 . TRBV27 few TGTGCCAGCAGCTCACAGGTCCAAGAGACCCAGTACTTC CASSSQVQETQYF
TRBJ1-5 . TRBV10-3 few TGTGCCATCAGTGAGTCGATGGATTCCGTGGGTAATCAGCCCCAGCATTTT CAISESMDSVGNQPQHF
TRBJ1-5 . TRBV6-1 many TGTGCCAGCTCTCGGCCAGGAGGCAATCAGCCCCAGCATTTT CASSRPGGNQPQHF
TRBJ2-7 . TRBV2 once TGTGCCAGCATGGAACAGATTTACGAGCAGTACTTC CASMEQIYEQYF
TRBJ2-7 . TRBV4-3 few TGCGCCAGCAGCCAAGATGGGAGATCCCACGAGCAGTACTTC CASSQDGRSHEQYF
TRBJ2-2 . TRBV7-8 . TGTGCCAGCATTGTGGGGAACAGGGTGCTCAGCGGGGAGCTGTTTTTT CASIVGNRVLSGELFF
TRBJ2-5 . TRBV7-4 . TGTGCCAGCAGCTTAGTAGAGCTGTCTGAAGAGACCCAGTACTTC CASSLVELSEETQYF
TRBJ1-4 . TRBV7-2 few TGTGCCAGCAGCTCGAGCCGTACAGGGTCAACTAATGAAAAACTGTTTTTT CASSSSRTGSTNEKLFF
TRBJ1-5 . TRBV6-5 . TGTGCCAGCAGTCAAACCTCGGGGGTCGGGCAGCCCCAGCATTTT CASSQTSGVGQPQHF
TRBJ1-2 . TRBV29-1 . TGCAGCGTTGAAAAAAAAACAGACTATGGCTACCCCTTC CSVEKKTDYGYPF
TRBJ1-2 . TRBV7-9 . TGTGCCAGCAGCTTAGTTTTGGGGACCAACTATGGCTACACCTTC CASSLVLGTNYGYTF
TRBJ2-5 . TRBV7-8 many TGTGCCAGCAGCAAGACGGACGGTGAAGAGACCCAGTACTTC CASSKTDGEETQYF
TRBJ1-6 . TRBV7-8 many TGTGCCAGCAGCTTAACCGTGAGCTCCTATAATTCACCCCTCCACTTT CASSLTVSSYNSPLHF
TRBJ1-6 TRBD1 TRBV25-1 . TGTGCCAGCAGTGAGTGGACAGGGGTAAATTCACCCCTCCACTTT CASSEWTGVNSPLHF
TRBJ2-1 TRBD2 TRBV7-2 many TGTGCCAGCAGCCCCGGAGGCGGGACTACGTGGGTGGGCAATGAGCAGTTCTTC CASSPGGGTTWVGNEQFF
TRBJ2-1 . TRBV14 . TGTGCCTGCAGCCGAGCCGGGGACAATGAGCAGTTCTTC CACSRAGDNEQFF
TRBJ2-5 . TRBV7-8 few TGTGCCAGCAGCCGCCCCGCCGAGGGTCCCTTTAGCGGCGAGACCCAGTACTTC CASSRPAEGPFSGETQYF
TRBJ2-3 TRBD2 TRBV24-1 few TGTGCCACCAGGGGCTCGGGACTAGCGGGGGGAACGGGCACAGATACGCAGTATTTT CATRGSGLAGGTGTDTQYF
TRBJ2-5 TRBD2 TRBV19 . TGTGCCAGTAAACAGCGGGGGGGCACGGAGACCCAGTACTTC CASKQRGGTETQYF
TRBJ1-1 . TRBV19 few TGTGCCAGTAGCATACTACAGGGAACTGAAGCTTTCTTT CASSILQGTEAFF
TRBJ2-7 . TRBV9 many TGTGCCAGCAGCCCAAGGGACGGCGTAATGGCCTACGAGCAGTACTTC CASSPRDGVMAYEQYF
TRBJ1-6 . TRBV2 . TGTGCCAGCAGTGAAGGGCATCCGAGCTCCTATAATTCACCCCTCCACTTT CASSEGHPSSYNSPLHF
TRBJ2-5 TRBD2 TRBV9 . TGTGCCAGCAGCCTAGCCTGGGGTAGCGGGGAAGAGACCCAGTACTTC CASSLAWGSGEETQYF
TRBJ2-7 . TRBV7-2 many TGTGCCAGCAGCCTCACCCCAGGTCCTTACGAGCAGTACTTC CASSLTPGPYEQYF
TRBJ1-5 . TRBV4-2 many TGTGCCAGCAGCCAAGATCTGGCAGGGGATAGCAATCAGCCCCAGCATTTT CASSQDLAGDSNQPQHF
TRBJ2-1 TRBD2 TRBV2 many TGTGCCGACCAAGCGGGGGGGTACAATGAGCAGTTCTTC CADQAGGYNEQFF
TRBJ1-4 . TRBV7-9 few TGTGCCAGCAGCTTAGCGCGGGCAGAACCGAATGAAAAACTGTTTTTT CASSLARAEPNEKLFF
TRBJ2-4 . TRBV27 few TGTGCCAGCAGCCAAGCGGACGGCAAAAACATTCAGTACTTC CASSQADGKNIQYF
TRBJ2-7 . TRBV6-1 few TGTGCCAGTTCCCGGACGGAGGTTGCTGTGCAGTACTTC CASSRTEVAVQYF
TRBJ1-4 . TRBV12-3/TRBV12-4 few TGTGCCAGCAGTTTAGGGACGCCCGGGGAAAAACTGTTTTTT CASSLGTPGEKLFF
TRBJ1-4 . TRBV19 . TGTGCCAGCGGCGGGAGGTTAGAAAAACTGTTTTTT CASGGRLEKLFF
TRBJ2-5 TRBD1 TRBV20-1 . TGCAGTGCGAACGACAGGGGTGAGACCCAGTACTTC CSANDRGETQYF
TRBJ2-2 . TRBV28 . TGTGCCAGCAGTACCCCCGGCTGGGACGGGGAGCTGTTTTTT CASSTPGWDGELFF
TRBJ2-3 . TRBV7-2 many TGTGCCAGCAGCCAGGGCAGCACAGATACGCAGTATTTT CASSQGSTDTQYF
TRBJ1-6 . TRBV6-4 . TGTGCCAGTAAGAGAAGACATACCACGGATTCACCCCTCCACTTT CASKRRHTTDSPLHF
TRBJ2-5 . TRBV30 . TGTGCCTGGGAAACGGGAGCATTCCGGGAGACCCAGTACTTC CAWETGAFRETQYF
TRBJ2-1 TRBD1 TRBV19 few TGTGCCAGTAGTACCGGTGGGACAGGGGGTAATGAGCAGTTCTTC CASSTGGTGGNEQFF
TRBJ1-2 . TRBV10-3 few TGTGCCATCAGTCATACAAACAGCGATGGTGGCTACACCTTC CAISHTNSDGGYTF
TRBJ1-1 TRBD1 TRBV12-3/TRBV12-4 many TGTGCCAGCAGCCCGGACAGGGGCTTGGTTGGGACTGAAGCTTTCTTT CASSPDRGLVGTEAFF
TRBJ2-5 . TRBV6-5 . TGTGCCAGCAGTTACCGCCAGCCTGGCGAGACCCAGTACTTC CASSYRQPGETQYF
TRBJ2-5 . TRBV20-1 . TGCAGTGCTAGGGTGGAGGGGGGGCGAGGGGAGACCCAGTACTTC CSARVEGGRGETQYF
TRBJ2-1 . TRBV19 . TGTGCCAGTAGTGGATGGGATGAGCAGTTCTTC CASSGWDEQFF
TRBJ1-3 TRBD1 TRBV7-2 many TGTGCCAGCAGCTTAGGAGACAGGGACGGAAACACCATATATTTT CASSLGDRDGNTIYF
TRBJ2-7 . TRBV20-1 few TGCAGTGCTAGAGATTTATCCCCCTACGAGCAGTACTTC CSARDLSPYEQYF
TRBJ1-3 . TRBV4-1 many TGCGCCAGCAGCCAAGATTGGCCACCCTCTGGAAACACCATATATTTT CASSQDWPPSGNTIYF